This T cell receptor (beta chain) originates from a study of blood T cell repertoires in COVID-19. The overall study: Collection of acute and convalescent COVID-19 samples took place in the United States, Italy and Spain. PBMCs, B-cell-depleted T cells, or T cells were the source of the cDNA or gDNA that made up the material.

The data were produced by immunoSEQ multiplex PCR, yet TCRdb's version contains in-frame clones alone and is incomplete. The sample includes 75,000 to 100,000 clones, roughly 84% of them seen just once. This CDR3 contains 15 residues. The germline V gene has CDR1 MNHEY and CDR2 SVGAGI. V lost 5 bases and J lost 0; bases outside the gene matches: 5. This receptor was taken from a woman of 80 years or more with acute or convalescent COVID-19. The rearrangement uses TRBV6-5 and TRBJ1-1; TRBD1 agrees at 8 bases. Sequenced: peripheral blood. CDR3 sequence (DNA): TGTGCCAGCAGTACACGGACAGGGATGAACACTGAAGCTTTCTTT. Protein sequence: CASSTRTGMNTEAFF.